This T cell receptor (beta chain) was captured by sequencing in a study of metastatic and nonmetastatic thyroid tumors. Trimming cost V 10 bases and J 1 base, with 13 bases left between them. This CDR3 contains 13 residues. Germline V gives CDR1 MGHRA, CDR2 YSYEKL. All patients were treatment-naive before thyroid surgery. TCRdb re-clonotyped the PCR reads via MiXCR. The data hold about 35,000 clones, with around 32% observed a single time. The V call is TRBV4-1, the J call TRBJ2-5; D may be TRBD2 (5 bases). The sequencing sample was made of blood. The source of this sequence is a female donor with papillary thyroid cancer or a benign thyroid nodule (not recorded which). Some clones in this sample may be carry-over from other donors' samples. CDR3 bases: TGCGCCATCGTGTTCGGGATCCAAGAGACCCAGTACTTC. Translation: CAIVFGIQETQYF.